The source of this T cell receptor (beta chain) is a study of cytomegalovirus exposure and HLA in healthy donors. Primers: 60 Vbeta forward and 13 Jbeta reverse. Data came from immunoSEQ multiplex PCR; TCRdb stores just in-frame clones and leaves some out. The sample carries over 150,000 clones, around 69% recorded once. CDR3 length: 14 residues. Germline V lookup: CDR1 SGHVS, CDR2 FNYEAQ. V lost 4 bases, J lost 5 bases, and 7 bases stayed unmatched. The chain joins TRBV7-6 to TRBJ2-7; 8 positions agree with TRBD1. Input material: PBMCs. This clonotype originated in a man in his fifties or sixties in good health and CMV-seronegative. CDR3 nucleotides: TGTGCCAGCAGCTCCCAGGGGGCAAGAAACGAGCAGTACTTC. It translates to CASSSQGARNEQYF.